This T cell receptor (beta chain) was found in a study of shared clonotypes between healthy human individuals. Study in general: The composition of the donors was a couple of women and a few men aged 18 to 49.

Splitting of each subset's genomic DNA was done evenly across several immunoSEQ plates. Produced via immunoSEQ multiplex PCR; TCRdb's table is partial and in-frame only. The sample yields hundreds of thousands of clones, 75% to 85% seen once. The V gene's germline CDR1 is SGHVS and CDR2 FNYEAQ. The CDR3 is 11 amino acids. As regards this clone: At one end, the junction sequence differs from germline, possibly due to a read error.

The TCR originated in a woman in her thirties or forties in good health. Some clones in this sample may be carry-over from other donors' samples. The sequenced material came from PBMCs. The J gene is TRBJ2-7, the V gene TRBV7-6; the match to TRBD1 covers 7 bases. In DNA form, the CDR3 reads TGCGCGACAGGGTTCTCCTACGAGCAGTACTTC. This encodes CATGFSYEQYF.